These 7 T cell receptor beta chains originate from one sample sequenced in a study of T cell responses to AZD1222 COVID-19 vaccine. Only in-frame clones appear in the TCRdb table, and some are missing; sequencing was by immunoSEQ multiplex PCR. The sample holds roughly 45,000 clones; 60% to 85% are singletons and the top ten take over 6.5%. Specimen: peripheral blood, collected on day 0 of AZD1222 vaccination. The receptor set was obtained from an adult in good health.

The chain employs TRBV24-1 and TRBJ1-4; D possibly corresponds to TRBD1 (5 bases). V lost 4 bases to trimming and J lost 3 bases, with 14 bases between them. This CDR3 is 16 amino acids long. Germline-derived CDR1 and CDR2 are KGHDR and SFDVKD. The CDR3 loop is CATSDSTAGPNEKLFF. CDR3 in DNA: TGTGCCACCAGTGACTCGACAGCGGGGCCTAATGAAAAACTGTTTTTT.

Only a few counts were recorded for this clone. The gene calls are TRBV18 and TRBJ1-2; possible D gene TRBD1, 6 bases. CDR1 and CDR2 from the germline V gene are KGHSH and LQKENI. The CDR3 sequence is 15 residues long. V was clipped by 2 bases and J by 3 bases, with 13 bases between them. CDR3 DNA sequence: TGTGCCAGCTCACCAATGTTCGGGGGCGACTATGGCTACACCTTC. It is translated as CASSPMFGGDYGYTF.

This clone was seen a single time. The chain joins TRBV10-2 to TRBJ1-4; D is ambiguous. The length of the CDR3 is 15 residues. The germline V gene encodes CDR1 WSHSY and CDR2 SAAADI. V lost 1 base and J 2 bases, leaving 8 bases between the germline ends. Here the CDR3 reads CASSEWRATNEKLFF. For the CDR3, the DNA is TGCGCCAGCAGTGAGTGGAGGGCCACTAATGAAAAACTGTTTTTT.

This chain uses TRBV28 with TRBJ2-7; 7 bases fit TRBD2. Germline CDR1 is MDHEN and CDR2 is SYDVKM. V gave up 7 bases and J gave up 6 bases; unmatched junction bases: 9. The CDR3 has 13 residues. The CDR3 here is CASMGEGAGEQYV. CDR3 coding DNA: TGTGCCAGCATGGGGGAGGGTGCAGGCGAGCAGTACGTC.

The chain has TRBV18 and TRBJ1-3; 9 positions agree with TRBD1. Germline CDR1 reads KGHSH; CDR2 reads LQKENI. The junction had 5 bases not matched to a gene; V was cut back by 3 bases and J by 2 bases. The CDR3 consists of 16 residues. DNA of the CDR3: TGTGCCAGCTCACCGACAGGGACAGGGACTGGAAACACCATATATTTT. Translated, it gives CASSPTGTGTGNTIYF.

V gene TRBV5-4 combines with J gene TRBJ2-1; weak D call: TRBD1 (5 bases). This CDR3 has 14 amino acids. V was trimmed by 0 bases and J by 3 bases, leaving 7 bases between them. Germline V gives CDR1 SGHNT, CDR2 YYREEE (reference sequence). The CDR3 DNA sequence: TGTGCCAGCAGCTTGGCAGGGAACTACAATGAGCAGTTCTTC. It encodes CASSLAGNYNEQFF.

The chain uses TRBV6-1 and TRBJ1-4; D gene ambiguous. The germline gives CDR1 MNHNS, CDR2 SASEGT. This CDR3 comprises 21 residues. V was clipped by 2 bases and J by 1 base, with 26 bases between them. In DNA form, the CDR3 reads TGTGCCAGCAGTGAAAGGCCAGGAGCCCCTATAAGAGGGCGAACTAATGAAAAACTGTTTTTT. As protein: CASSERPGAPIRGRTNEKLFF.